Presented here are 28 T cell receptor beta chains from one specimen sequenced in a study of cytomegalovirus exposure and HLA in healthy donors. TCRdb's table, derived via immunoSEQ multiplex PCR, lists solely in-frame clones and lacks some. Among tens of thousands of clones listed, about 87% were seen once. The sequenced material came from PBMCs. These receptors originate from a woman aged 18-30 years in good health and CMV-seropositive.

The rearrangement uses TRBV21-1 and TRBJ2-7; the D call in the table, TRBD2, was not verified against the DNA. TRBV21-1 is recorded as a pseudogene. CDR3 length equals 14 residues. The CDR3 DNA reads as TGTGCCAGACGGCGGACGGAGGACGACTACGAGCAGTACTTC. Translating it yields CARRRTEDDYEQYF.

The chain joins TRBV28 to TRBJ2-7; D unclear. This CDR3 region has 13 residues. Germline assignment: CDR1 MDHEN and CDR2 SYDVKM. The ends were cut back, 7 bases at V and 3 bases at J, with 13 bases in the middle. The CDR3 reads CASINSSSYEQYF. In DNA form, the CDR3 reads TGTGCCAGCATTAATTCGTCGAGCTACGAGCAGTACTTC.

This chain links TRBV19 with TRBJ1-1; TRBD1 agrees at 7 bases. The CDR3 extends over 14 amino acids. The germline V gene has CDR1 LNHDA and CDR2 SQIVND (reference sequence). Trimming took 7 bases from V and 7 from J; bases not matched to a gene: 12. In nucleotides, the CDR3 is TGTGCCAGTACCAGGACAGGTCGAGTTAGTGAAGCTTTCTTT. Translating it yields CASTRTGRVSEAFF.

This rearrangement joins TRBV28 to TRBJ1-5, with D hard to call. Germline CDR1 and CDR2: MDHEN and SYDVKM. The CDR3 has 15 amino acids. Between the trimmed V and J ends, which lost 5 bases and 2 bases, there was a span of 13 bases. Here the CDR3 DNA reads TGTGCCAGCAGTCGGGATTTTAAGGGCAATCAGCCCCAGCATTTT. It translates to CASSRDFKGNQPQHF.

The V gene is TRBV25-1, the J gene TRBJ1-2; D possibly corresponds to TRBD1 (5 bases). Germline V gene lookup returns CDR1 MGHDK and CDR2 SYGVNS. The CDR3 contains 12 residues. V was cut by 6 bases and J by 6 bases, with 11 bases left in between. Here the CDR3 reads CASRAGVHGYTF. The CDR3 DNA follows: TGTGCCAGCAGAGCGGGGGTCCATGGCTACACCTTC.

J is TRBJ1-1 and V is TRBV28; no definite D call. The CDR3 runs 14 residues. The germline CDR1 and CDR2 sequences are MDHEN and SYDVKM. Trimming removed 2 bases from V and 1 base from J, with 8 bases in between. The CDR3 DNA sequence: TGTGCCAGCAGTTTAGATTCCGGGAACACTGAAGCTTTCTTT. Protein sequence: CASSLDSGNTEAFF.

The J gene is TRBJ1-1, the V gene TRBV7-8, with D perhaps TRBD1 (6 bases). This CDR3 is built from 15 residues. CDR1 is SGHVS, CDR2 FQNEAQ, per germline. V was clipped by 8 bases and J by 0 bases, with 16 bases between them. The CDR3 sequence is CASAPRTEMNTEAFF. The CDR3 DNA sequence: TGTGCCAGCGCACCTCGGACAGAGATGAACACTGAAGCTTTCTTT.

This sequence joins TRBV2 and TRBJ2-1, with unresolved D. Germline-derived CDR1 and CDR2 are SNHLY and FYNNEI. The germline V and J ends were trimmed by 6 bases and 9 bases, with 12 bases remaining between them. The CDR3 has 12 residues. The CDR3 loop is CASRQIIFEQFF. CDR3 bases: TGTGCCAGCAGACAGATTATCTTTGAGCAGTTCTTC.

The J gene is TRBJ1-5, the V gene TRBV28; TRBD1 might be the D (6 bases). The V and J ends lost 1 base and 6 bases respectively, with 16 bases between them. The CDR3 loop spans 16 amino acids. The germline CDR1 and CDR2 sequences are MDHEN and SYDVKM. The CDR3: CASSLLTGSVGQPQHF. As DNA, the CDR3 is TGTGCCAGCAGTTTATTAACAGGGTCGGTAGGTCAGCCCCAGCATTTT.

The chain uses TRBV4-1 and TRBJ1-5; 7 bases agree with TRBD1. The ends lost 4 bases at V and 1 base at J; junction bases unmatched: 7. The CDR3 spans 16 residues. Germline CDR1 MGHRA, CDR2 YSYEKL. CDR3 protein: CASSRTGVTSNQPQHF. In DNA, the CDR3 is TGCGCCAGCAGCCGAACAGGGGTGACGAGCAATCAGCCCCAGCATTTT.

This clone was counted only a few times. The chain couples TRBV11-3 to TRBJ2-7; unclear D gene. Trimming removed 0 bases from V and 5 bases from J, with 5 bases in between. Per the germline V gene, CDR1 is SGHNT and CDR2 is YENEEA. This CDR3 region has 12 residues. In DNA, the CDR3 is TGTGCCAGCAGCTTAGATGGGCACGAGCAGTACTTC. Protein product: CASSLDGHEQYF.

The chain carries TRBV15 and TRBJ1-4; D unresolved. This CDR3 spans 12 amino acids. Trimming pared 5 bases from V and 8 bases from J, leaving 9 bases between. Per germline, CDR1 LNHNV and CDR2 YYDKDF (reference sequence). The CDR3 protein is CATSPDREKLFF. CDR3 in DNA: TGTGCCACCAGCCCCGATAGAGAAAAACTGTTTTTT.

The V gene is TRBV28, the J gene TRBJ2-4; 8 nucleotides match TRBD2. Germline V gives CDR1 MDHEN, CDR2 SYDVKM. Losses at the gene ends were 4 bases for V and 8 bases for J; bases not matched to a gene: 10. The CDR3 is 15 residues long. In DNA, the CDR3 is TGTGCCAGCAGTTCGGAAGCGGGAGAGGGGGACATTCAGTACTTC. This sequence encodes CASSSEAGEGDIQYF. The entire variable domain, with the rest obtained from reference TRBV28 and TRBJ2-4, is as follows: DVKVTQSSRYLVKRTGEKVFLECVQDMDHENMFWYRQDPGLGLRLIYFSYDVKMKEKGDIPEGYSVSREKKERFSLILESASTNQTSMYLCASSSEAGEGDIQYFGAGTRLSVL.

CDR3 bases: TGTGCCAGCAGTGACAGGACTAGCGGGGGGTCTGATATGAAGTTCTTC. It specifies CASSDRTSGGSDMKFF. The chain carries TRBV6-4 and TRBJ2-1, with 14 bases lining up with TRBD2. J was trimmed by 14 bases and V by 2 bases; bases with no gene match: 11. CDR1 and CDR2 from the germline V gene are MRHNA and SNTAGT. The CDR3 loop spans 16 amino acids.

CDR3 loop: CASSLGQGEGTEAFF. The CDR3 DNA sequence: TGTGCCAGCAGCTTAGGACAGGGGGAGGGCACTGAAGCTTTCTTT. The chain links TRBV7-9 to TRBJ1-1; 9 bases fit TRBD1. Germline-derived CDR1 and CDR2 are SEHNR and FQNEAQ (reference sequence). V gave up 1 base and J gave up 4 bases; unmatched junction bases: 4. This CDR3 is 15 amino acids long.

This chain uses TRBV6-1 with TRBJ1-2; no reliable D call. Germline V lookup: CDR1 MNHNS, CDR2 SASEGT. V lost 0 bases to trimming and J lost 2 bases, with 10 bases between them. This CDR3 comprises 15 residues. CDR3 residues: CASSEALGANYGYTF. CDR3 sequence (DNA): TGTGCCAGCAGTGAAGCCCTAGGCGCCAACTATGGCTACACCTTC.

The V call is TRBV25-1, the J call TRBJ2-7; unclear D gene. The germline gives CDR1 MGHDK, CDR2 SYGVNS. V shed 6 bases and J shed 0 bases, with 6 bases lying between them. This CDR3 is built from 12 residues. Here the CDR3 DNA reads TGTGCCAGCAGCCACTCCTCCTACGAGCAGTACTTC. Translating gives CASSHSSYEQYF.

V usage is TRBV6-5 and J usage is TRBJ1-2; TRBD1 might be the D (6 bases). CDR3 length equals 12 residues. Germline loops: CDR1 MNHEY, CDR2 SVGAGI. V was pared by 8 bases and J by 12 bases, with 19 bases between. This CDR3 reads CASASSGGRNTF. DNA for the CDR3: TGTGCCAGCGCCTCCTCGGGGGGGCGGAACACCTTC.

V is TRBV5-1 and J is TRBJ2-1; TRBD1 matches 7 bases. The germline gives CDR1 SGHRS, CDR2 YFSETQ. The CDR3 totals 15 residues. The V gene end was trimmed by 4 bases and the J gene end by 3 bases; junction bases not matched to a gene: 7. The CDR3 spells CASSPGQTSYNEQFF. The CDR3 bases are TGCGCCAGCAGCCCGGGACAGACAAGCTACAATGAGCAGTTCTTC. Using reference TRBV5-1 and TRBJ2-1 for the parts outside the CDR3, the full variable domain is KAGVTQTPRYLIKTRGQQVTLSCSPISGHRSVSWYQQTPGQGLQFLFEYFSETQRNKGNFPGRFSGRQFSNSRSEMNVSTLELGDSALYLCASSPGQTSYNEQFFGPGTRLTVL.

This chain links TRBV9 with TRBJ2-3, with TRBD1 as a possible D gene (5 bases). The CDR3 loop spans 15 amino acids. The V end lost 6 bases, the J end lost 1 base, and 15 bases lay between the germline ends. The germline CDR1 and CDR2 sequences are SGDLS and YYNGEE. In nucleotides, the CDR3 is TGTGCCAGCAACGAAGGGGAATTGGGCACAGATACGCAGTATTTT. Its protein product is CASNEGELGTDTQYF.

The rearrangement joins TRBV5-1 to TRBJ2-3, with TRBD2 matching 12 bases. Germline CDR1 SGHRS, CDR2 YFSETQ. J lost 4 bases, V lost 0 bases, and 9 bases had no gene match. The CDR3 covers 18 residues. The CDR3, as DNA: TGCGCCAGCAGCTTGGTCCCTAGCGGGGGGGCCGGCGCAGATACGCAGTATTTT. Its protein product is CASSLVPSGGAGADTQYF.

This chain uses TRBV5-4 with TRBJ2-1; TRBD2 is a possible D gene (6 bases). The CDR3 sequence is 14 residues long. Germline V gives CDR1 SGHNT, CDR2 YYREEE (reference sequence). Trimming cost V 3 bases and J 8 bases, with 15 bases left between them. CDR3: CASSSRLALDEQFF. The DNA of the CDR3 is TGTGCCAGCAGCTCGAGGCTAGCGCTTGATGAGCAGTTCTTC.

This chain connects TRBV11-2 to TRBJ1-2; unclear D gene. V lost 3 bases and J lost 8, with 16 bases in between. This CDR3 contains 14 residues. The V gene's germline CDR1 is SGHAT and CDR2 FQNNGV. Here the CDR3 reads CASSLTVAVEGYTF. As DNA, the CDR3 is TGTGCCAGCAGCTTGACGGTAGCGGTTGAGGGCTACACCTTC.

This sequence joins TRBV27 and TRBJ2-1, with 7 bases lining up with TRBD1. V shed 6 bases and J 12 bases; nucleotides not matched to a gene: 8. Germline V gives CDR1 MNHEY, CDR2 SMNVEV (reference sequence). CDR3 length equals 12 residues. CDR3 residues: CASSLGQTGQFF. The CDR3 DNA follows: TGTGCCAGCAGCCTGGGACAGACGGGGCAGTTCTTC.

The chain has TRBV15 and TRBJ2-7, with 9 bases matching TRBD2. CDR1 is LNHNV and CDR2 is YYDKDF in the germline V gene (reference sequence). This CDR3 comprises 14 residues. The J segment lost 7 bases and the V segment lost 1 base, leaving 5 bases of the junction unmatched. This CDR3 reads CATSRVAGVGEQYF. CDR3 nucleotides: TGTGCCACCAGCAGAGTAGCGGGAGTGGGGGAGCAGTACTTC. The entire variable domain, with the rest obtained from reference TRBV15 and TRBJ2-7, is as follows: DAMVIQNPRYQVTQFGKPVTLSCSQTLNHNVMYWYQQKSSQAPKLLFHYYDKDFNNEADTPDNFQSRRPNTSFCFLDIRSPGLGDTAMYLCATSRVAGVGEQYFGPGTRLTVT.

The chain employs TRBV11-2 and TRBJ2-5, with D possibly matching TRBD1 (5 bases). V shed 4 bases and J shed 0 bases, with 12 bases lying between them. This CDR3 spans 15 amino acids. The germline V gene has CDR1 SGHAT and CDR2 FQNNGV. As DNA, the CDR3 is TGTGCCAGCAGCTCTGGAACAGGCGACCAAGAGACCCAGTACTTC. Amino acid sequence: CASSSGTGDQETQYF.

The chain carries TRBV21-1 and TRBJ1-2; the table's D gene call, TRBD1, was not cross checked with the DNA. TRBV21-1 is designated a pseudogene. The CDR3 contains 12 residues. The CDR3 DNA reads TGTGCCAGCAGCAAAGGGACATATGGCTACACCTTC. It translates to CASSKGTYGYTF.

This clone has at least ten counts. This chain links TRBV4-2 with TRBJ1-5, with D possibly TRBD1 on 6 matching bases. Trimming stripped 0 bases from V and 0 bases from J, with 12 bases between. This CDR3 spans 17 amino acids. CDR1 is LGHNA, CDR2 YNFKEQ, per germline. This chain's CDR3 is CASSQEQQGHSNQPQHF. The CDR3 coding sequence is TGTGCCAGCAGCCAAGAGCAACAGGGCCATAGCAATCAGCCCCAGCATTTT.